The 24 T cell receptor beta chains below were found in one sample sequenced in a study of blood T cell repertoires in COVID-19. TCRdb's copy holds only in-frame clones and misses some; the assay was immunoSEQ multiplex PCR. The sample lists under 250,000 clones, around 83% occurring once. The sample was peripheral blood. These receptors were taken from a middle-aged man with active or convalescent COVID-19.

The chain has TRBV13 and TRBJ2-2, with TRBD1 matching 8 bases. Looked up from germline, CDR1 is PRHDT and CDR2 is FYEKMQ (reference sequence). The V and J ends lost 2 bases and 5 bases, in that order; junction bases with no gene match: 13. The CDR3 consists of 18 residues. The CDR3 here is CASSLYTSWQGATGELFF. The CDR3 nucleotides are TGTGCCAGCAGCTTATATACGTCCTGGCAGGGGGCGACCGGGGAGCTGTTTTTT.

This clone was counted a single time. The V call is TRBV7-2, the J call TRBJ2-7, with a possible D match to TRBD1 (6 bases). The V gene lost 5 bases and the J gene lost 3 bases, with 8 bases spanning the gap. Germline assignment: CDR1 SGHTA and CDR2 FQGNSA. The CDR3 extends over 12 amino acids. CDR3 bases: TGTGCCAGCAGCCAGGACAGCTACGAGCAGTACTTC. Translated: CASSQDSYEQYF.

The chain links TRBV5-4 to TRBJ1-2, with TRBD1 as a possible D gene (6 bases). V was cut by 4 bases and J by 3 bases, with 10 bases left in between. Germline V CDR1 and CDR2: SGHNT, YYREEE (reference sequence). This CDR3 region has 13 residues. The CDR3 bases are TGTGCCAGCAGCCCGACAGGAGACTATGGCTACACCTTC. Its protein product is CASSPTGDYGYTF. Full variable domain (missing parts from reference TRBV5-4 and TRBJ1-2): ETGVTQSPTHLIKTRGQQVTLRCSSQSGHNTVSWYQQALGQGPQFIFQYYREEENGRGNFPPRFSGLQFPNYSSELNVNALELDDSALYLCASSPTGDYGYTFGSGTRLTVV.

The DNA of the CDR3 is TGTGCCAGCAGCCGCCCGACTAGCGGAACAGATACGCAGTATTTT. Its translation is CASSRPTSGTDTQYF. The chain is built from TRBV6-2 or TRBV6-3 and TRBJ2-3; the match to TRBD2 covers 9 bases. The CDR3 loop spans 15 amino acids. CDR1 MNHEY and CDR2 SVGEGT come from the germline V gene. The J segment lost 3 bases and the V segment lost 6 bases, leaving 7 bases of the junction unmatched.

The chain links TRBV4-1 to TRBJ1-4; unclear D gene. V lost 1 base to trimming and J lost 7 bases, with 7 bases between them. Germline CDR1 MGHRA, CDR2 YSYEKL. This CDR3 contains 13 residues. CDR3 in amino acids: CASSQVAGEKLFF. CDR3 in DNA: TGCGCCAGCAGCCAAGTAGCGGGTGAAAAACTGTTTTTT.

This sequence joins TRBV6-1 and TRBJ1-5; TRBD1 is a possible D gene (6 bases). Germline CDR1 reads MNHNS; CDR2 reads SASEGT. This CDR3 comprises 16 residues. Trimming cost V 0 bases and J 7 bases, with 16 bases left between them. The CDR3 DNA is TGTGCCAGCAGTGAAGCCTATCGGCAGGGGAGCCAGCCCCAGCATTTT. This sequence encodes CASSEAYRQGSQPQHF.

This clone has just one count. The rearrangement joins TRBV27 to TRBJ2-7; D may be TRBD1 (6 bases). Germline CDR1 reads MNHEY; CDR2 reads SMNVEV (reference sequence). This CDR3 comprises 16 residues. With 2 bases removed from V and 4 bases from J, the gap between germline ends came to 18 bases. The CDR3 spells CASSLNDGRGRYEQYF. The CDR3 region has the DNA TGTGCCAGCAGTTTAAACGACGGCAGGGGTAGGTACGAGCAGTACTTC.

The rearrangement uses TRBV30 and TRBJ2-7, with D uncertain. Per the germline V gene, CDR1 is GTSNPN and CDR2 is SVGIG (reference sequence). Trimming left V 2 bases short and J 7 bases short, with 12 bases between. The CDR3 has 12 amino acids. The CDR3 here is CAWSIPMREQYF. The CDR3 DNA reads TGTGCCTGGAGTATACCCATGAGGGAGCAGTACTTC. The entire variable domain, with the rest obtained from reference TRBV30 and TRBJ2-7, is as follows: SQTIHQWPATLVQPVGSPLSLECTVEGTSNPNLYWYRQAAGRGLQLLFYSVGIGQISSEVPQNLSASRPQDRQFILSSKKLLLSDSGFYLCAWSIPMREQYFGPGTRLTVT.

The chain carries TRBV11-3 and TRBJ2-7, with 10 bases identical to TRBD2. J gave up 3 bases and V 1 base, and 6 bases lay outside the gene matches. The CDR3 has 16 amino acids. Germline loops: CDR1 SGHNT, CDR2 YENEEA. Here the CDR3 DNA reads TGTGCCAGCAGCTTAGCGTCTAGCGGGGGATACTACGAGCAGTACTTC. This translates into CASSLASSGGYYEQYF.

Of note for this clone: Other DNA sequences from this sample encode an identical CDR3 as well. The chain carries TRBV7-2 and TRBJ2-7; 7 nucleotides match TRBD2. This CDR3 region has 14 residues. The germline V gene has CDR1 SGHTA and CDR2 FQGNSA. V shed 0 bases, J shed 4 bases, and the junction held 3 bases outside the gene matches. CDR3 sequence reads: CASSLAGGPYEQYF. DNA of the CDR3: TGTGCCAGCAGCTTAGCGGGAGGGCCATACGAGCAGTACTTC.

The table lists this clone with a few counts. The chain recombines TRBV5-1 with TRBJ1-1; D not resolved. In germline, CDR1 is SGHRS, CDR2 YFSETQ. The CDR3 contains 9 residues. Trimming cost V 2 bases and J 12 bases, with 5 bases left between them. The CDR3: CASSLETFF. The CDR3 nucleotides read TGCGCCAGCAGCTTAGAGACTTTCTTT.

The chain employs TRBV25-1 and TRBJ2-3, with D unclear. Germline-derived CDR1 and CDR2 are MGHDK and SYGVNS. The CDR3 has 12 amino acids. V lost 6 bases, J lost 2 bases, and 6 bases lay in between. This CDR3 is CASSPFTDTQYF. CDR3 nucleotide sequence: TGTGCCAGCAGCCCATTCACAGATACGCAGTATTTT. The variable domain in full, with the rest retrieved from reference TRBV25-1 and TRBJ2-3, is EADIYQTPRYLVIGTGKKITLECSQTMGHDKMYWYQQDPGMELHLIHYSYGVNSTEKGDLSSESTVSRIRTEHFPLTLESARPSHTSQYLCASSPFTDTQYFGPGTRLTVL.

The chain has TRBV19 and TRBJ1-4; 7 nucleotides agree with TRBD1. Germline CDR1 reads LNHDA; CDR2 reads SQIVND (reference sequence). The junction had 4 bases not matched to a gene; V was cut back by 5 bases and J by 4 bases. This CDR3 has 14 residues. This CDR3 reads CASSSGTVNEKLFF. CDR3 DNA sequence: TGTGCCAGTAGTTCCGGGACAGTTAATGAAAAACTGTTTTTT. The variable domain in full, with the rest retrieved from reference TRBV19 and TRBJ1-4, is DGGITQSPKYLFRKEGQNVTLSCEQNLNHDAMYWYRQDPGQGLRLIYYSQIVNDFQKGDIAEGYSVSREKKESFPLTVTSAQKNPTAFYLCASSSGTVNEKLFFGSGTQLSVL.

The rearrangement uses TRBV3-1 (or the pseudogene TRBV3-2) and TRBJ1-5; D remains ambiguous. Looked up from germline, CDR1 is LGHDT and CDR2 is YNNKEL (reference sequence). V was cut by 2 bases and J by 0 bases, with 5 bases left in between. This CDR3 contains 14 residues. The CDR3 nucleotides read TGTGCCAGCAGCCAAATAAATAGCAATCAGCCCCAGCATTTT. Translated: CASSQINSNQPQHF.

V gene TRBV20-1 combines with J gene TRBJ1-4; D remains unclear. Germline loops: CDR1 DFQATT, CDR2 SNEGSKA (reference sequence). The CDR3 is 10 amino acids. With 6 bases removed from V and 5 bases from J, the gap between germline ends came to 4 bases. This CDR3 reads CSATNEKLFF. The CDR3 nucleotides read TGCAGTGCGACAAATGAAAAACTGTTTTTT.

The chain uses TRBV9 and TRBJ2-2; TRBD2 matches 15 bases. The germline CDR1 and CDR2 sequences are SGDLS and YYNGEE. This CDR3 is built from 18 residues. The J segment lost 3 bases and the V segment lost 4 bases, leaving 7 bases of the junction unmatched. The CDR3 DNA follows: TGTGCCAGCAGCCCGGGACTAGCGGGGGGCCAATACACCGGGGAGCTGTTTTTT. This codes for CASSPGLAGGQYTGELFF.

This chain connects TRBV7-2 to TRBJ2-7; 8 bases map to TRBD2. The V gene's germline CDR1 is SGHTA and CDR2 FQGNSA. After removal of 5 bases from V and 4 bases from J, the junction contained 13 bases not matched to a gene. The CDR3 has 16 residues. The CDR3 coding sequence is TGTGCCAGCAGCGTTAGCGGGGAGCAGATTCCATACGAGCAGTACTTC. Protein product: CASSVSGEQIPYEQYF.

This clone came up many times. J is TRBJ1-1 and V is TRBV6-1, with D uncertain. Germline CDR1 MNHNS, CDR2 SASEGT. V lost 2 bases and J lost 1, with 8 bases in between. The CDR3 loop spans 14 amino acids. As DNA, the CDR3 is TGTGCCAGCAGTGAACACGGGGAGAACACTGAAGCTTTCTTT. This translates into CASSEHGENTEAFF.

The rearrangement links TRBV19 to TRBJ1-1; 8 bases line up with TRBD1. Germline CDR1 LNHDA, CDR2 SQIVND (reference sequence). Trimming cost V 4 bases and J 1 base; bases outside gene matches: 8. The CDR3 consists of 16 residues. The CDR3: CASSTRPGQENTEAFF. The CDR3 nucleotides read TGTGCCAGTAGTACCCGACCGGGACAGGAGAACACTGAAGCTTTCTTT.

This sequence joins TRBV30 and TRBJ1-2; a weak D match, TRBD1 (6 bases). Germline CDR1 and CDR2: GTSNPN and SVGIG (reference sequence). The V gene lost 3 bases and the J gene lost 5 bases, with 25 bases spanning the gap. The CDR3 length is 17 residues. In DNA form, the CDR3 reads TGTGCCTGGAGGGCCGGACCGAACTTCGGGACATGGTATGGCTACACCTTC. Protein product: CAWRAGPNFGTWYGYTF.

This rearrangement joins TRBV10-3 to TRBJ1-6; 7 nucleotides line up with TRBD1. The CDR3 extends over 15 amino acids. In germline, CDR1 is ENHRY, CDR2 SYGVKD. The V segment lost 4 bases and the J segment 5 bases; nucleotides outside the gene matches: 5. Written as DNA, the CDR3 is TGTGCCATCAGTGTAGAGGGGGCGCATAATTCACCCCTCCACTTT. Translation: CAISVEGAHNSPLHF.

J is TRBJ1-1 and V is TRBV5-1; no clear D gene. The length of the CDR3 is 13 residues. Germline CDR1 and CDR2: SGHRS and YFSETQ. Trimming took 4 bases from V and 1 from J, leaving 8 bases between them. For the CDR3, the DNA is TGCGCCAGCAGCGTGACTAGGAACACTGAAGCTTTCTTT. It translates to CASSVTRNTEAFF.

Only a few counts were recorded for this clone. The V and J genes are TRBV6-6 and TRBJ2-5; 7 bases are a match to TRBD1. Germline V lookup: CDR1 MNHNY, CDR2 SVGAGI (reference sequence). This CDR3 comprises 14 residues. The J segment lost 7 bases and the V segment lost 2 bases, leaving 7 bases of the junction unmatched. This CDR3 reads CASSYRGRDGTQYF. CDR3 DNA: TGTGCCAGCAGTTACAGGGGGCGCGATGGGACCCAGTACTTC.

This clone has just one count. The CDR3 is CATSTRQGGLLQETQYF. The CDR3 DNA follows: TGTGCCACCAGCACCCGACAGGGTGGCCTACTCCAAGAGACCCAGTACTTC. This rearrangement joins TRBV15 to TRBJ2-5; 7 bases are a match to TRBD1. Trimming took 4 bases from V and 1 from J; bases not matched to a gene: 12. The CDR3 is 17 amino acids. Germline loops: CDR1 LNHNV, CDR2 YYDKDF (reference sequence).